This is a list of T cell receptor beta chains from one sample in a study of identical twins. From the 5' RACE reads, TCRdb called clonotypes with MiXCR, one entry per CDR3 protein. In the table there are hundreds of thousands of distinct CDR3 sequences, roughly 26% of which are singletons. In addition, the sample was reused for a study of T cells expressing NK-cell markers.

The sequenced material came from CD4+ T cells sorted from blood. The origin of the receptors is a woman under 30 in good health. The CDR3 runs from the conserved cysteine through the conserved F or W. A D gene is named only where the DNA matches it firmly. Clone size appears in some rows only: once, few, many, or a class for an expanded clone.

v_call	j_call	d_call	clone_size	cdr3_nt	cdr3_aa
TRBV20-1	TRBJ2-3	TRBD2	NA	TGCAGTGCGGCGGGCGGCGGGGGGACAGATACGCAGTATTTT	CSAAGGGGTDTQYF
TRBV20-1	TRBJ2-7	TRBD2	NA	TGCAGTGCTAAAAGGGGCGGGAGTAGTTACTACGAGCAGTACTTC	CSAKRGGSSYYEQYF
TRBV12-3/TRBV12-4	TRBJ1-4	NA	NA	TGTGCCTCTACTGCCGGAACTAATGAAAAACTGTTTTTT	CASTAGTNEKLFF
TRBV2	TRBJ2-5	TRBD1	few	TGTGCCAGCATACGACAGGGTGGAGAGACCCAGTACTTC	CASIRQGGETQYF
TRBV4-2	TRBJ2-7	TRBD2	NA	TGTGCCAGCAGCCAAGCTCTAGCGGGAAGCGAGCAGTACTTC	CASSQALAGSEQYF
TRBV20-1	TRBJ1-2	NA	few	TGCAGTGCTAGAGAGACCGGGACATTTTTATATGGCTACACCTTC	CSARETGTFLYGYTF
TRBV4-3	TRBJ2-7	TRBD1	NA	TGCGCCAGCAGCCAAGGAGGGGGCGAAATCTACGAGCAGTACTTC	CASSQGGGEIYEQYF
TRBV4-1	TRBJ2-1	TRBD2	NA	TGCGCCAGCAGCCCCTTAGCGGGAGGGTTCTCCTACAATGAGCAGTTCTTC	CASSPLAGGFSYNEQFF
TRBV15	TRBJ1-5	NA	few	TGTGCCACCAGCAGACAGAGGGATAGCAATCAGCCCCAGCATTTT	CATSRQRDSNQPQHF
TRBV7-9	TRBJ1-2	NA	NA	TGTGCCAGCAACATGGCCGGGGGCCGGAACTATGGCTACACCTTC	CASNMAGGRNYGYTF
TRBV7-9	TRBJ2-2	NA	few	TGTGCCAGCAGCTATGGCTCCGGGGAGCTGTTTTTT	CASSYGSGELFF
TRBV20-1	TRBJ2-2	NA	NA	TGCAGTGCCAAAAAGGGGGAAGTTGGCGGGGAGCTGTTTTTT	CSAKKGEVGGELFF
TRBV5-1	TRBJ2-7	NA	few	TGCGCCAGCAGCTCCCGTCGATTGACGGAAGCCTCCTACGAGCAGTACTTC	CASSSRRLTEASYEQYF
TRBV29-1	TRBJ1-2	NA	NA	TGCAGCGTTGAAGACATAACTAGGTTACGGGGCTACACCTTC	CSVEDITRLRGYTF
TRBV4-3	TRBJ1-3	NA	NA	TGCGCCAGCAGCCAAGTGGCAGGGGAATCCGGAAACACCATATATTTT	CASSQVAGESGNTIYF
TRBV20-1	TRBJ2-5	TRBD1	few	TGCAGTGCTAGGCCGGGACAGGGAAGAGCGGAGACCCAGTACTTC	CSARPGQGRAETQYF
TRBV11-2	TRBJ2-4	NA	NA	TGTGCCAGCAGCTTAGACTTCGGCAGGGGTGTCATTCAGTACTTC	CASSLDFGRGVIQYF
TRBV5-1	TRBJ2-3	TRBD2	NA	TGCGCCAGCAGAGGGACTAGCGGGGATACGCAGTATTTT	CASRGTSGDTQYF
TRBV5-6	TRBJ1-5	NA	few	TGTGCCAGCAGCTTGGGCGTCACCAGAAGAAATCAGCCCCAGCATTTT	CASSLGVTRRNQPQHF
TRBV27	TRBJ2-2	TRBD2	NA	TGTGCCAGCAGTGAAGCGGGACGGACCGGGGAGCTGTTTTTT	CASSEAGRTGELFF
TRBV18	TRBJ1-1	NA	NA	TGTGCCAGCTCTCTCGGCGGGGGGTGGCGAGGAGCTTTCTTT	CASSLGGGWRGAFF
TRBV9	TRBJ1-1	NA	NA	TGTGCCAGCAGCGTCGGAGGACGATTAGTGAACACTGAAGCTTTCTTT	CASSVGGRLVNTEAFF
TRBV20-1	TRBJ2-1	TRBD2	NA	TGCAGTGCTGCTGTTGGCGGGGGGGCTTTAGTAAATGAGCAGTTCTTC	CSAAVGGGALVNEQFF
TRBV21-1	TRBJ2-7	NA	once	TGTGCCAGCAGCAAATCTCCCGCCGGCTACTACGAGCAGTACTTC	CASSKSPAGYYEQYF
TRBV7-7	TRBJ2-3	TRBD2	few	TGTGCCAGCTCCGCTTCTAGCGGGAGGGGTACAGATACGCAGTATTTT	CASSASSGRGTDTQYF
TRBV7-3	TRBJ2-3	TRBD2	NA	TGTGCCAGCAGCCTGGGACTAGCATACACAGATACGCAGTATTTT	CASSLGLAYTDTQYF
TRBV11-3	TRBJ2-1	TRBD1	NA	TGTGCCAGCAGCTTAGCGGGACAGTACAATGAGCAGTTCTTC	CASSLAGQYNEQFF
TRBV7-9	TRBJ1-1	NA	few	TGTGCCAGCAGCTTATTTACAGGGCCGAACACTGAAGCTTTCTTT	CASSLFTGPNTEAFF
TRBV30	TRBJ2-1	NA	NA	TGTGCCTGGAGCCTCGGCAGCGGGGAGCAGTTCTTC	CAWSLGSGEQFF
TRBV29-1	TRBJ2-5	NA	few	TGCAGCGTTGTCGGGCCCCCACAAGAGACCCAGTACTTC	CSVVGPPQETQYF
TRBV10-3	TRBJ2-1	NA	few	TGTGCCATCAGTGTCCTAGACAATGAGCAGTTCTTC	CAISVLDNEQFF
TRBV7-2	TRBJ2-3	NA	NA	TGTGCCAGCAGCTTAGCGCTCCTAGCCACAGATACGCAGTATTTT	CASSLALLATDTQYF